A selection of T cell receptor beta chains follows, all from one sample in a study of siplizumab effects on memory and regulatory T cells. Clones were sequenced by immunoSEQ multiplex PCR, and TCRdb holds only the in-frame ones, with some missing. The sample holds some 100,000 clones, 92% seen once. Sequenced: Tregs sorted from blood. Receptors were obtained from a human donor in good health. Each CDR3 is given with its conserved first and last residue. A D gene is named only where the DNA matches it firmly. Clone size appears in some rows only: once, few, many, or a class for an expanded clone.

v_gene,abundance,j_gene,d_gene,CDR3nt,CDR3aa
TRBV5-1,-,TRBJ2-7,-,TGCGCCAGCAGCCTAGGACTAACCTACGAGCAGTACTTC,CASSLGLTYEQYF
TRBV5-1,-,TRBJ1-1,-,TGCGCCAGCAGCTTGGATGGGACCCCGAACACTGAAGCTTTCTTT,CASSLDGTPNTEAFF
TRBV11-2,-,TRBJ1-1,TRBD1,TGTGCCAGCAGCCGGGACAGCCTTGAAGCTTTCTTT,CASSRDSLEAFF
TRBV19,-,TRBJ2-2,TRBD1,TGTGCCAGTAGTATAGCTTATGGGACAGGGAACACCGGGGAGCTGTTTTTT,CASSIAYGTGNTGELFF
TRBV5-1,-,TRBJ1-5,-,TGCGCCAGCAGCTTGGGCCCCACGGGTCAGCCCCAGCATTTT,CASSLGPTGQPQHF
TRBV2,-,TRBJ2-7,-,TGTGCCAGCGCCCCGACAGAGACCTACGAGCAGTACTTC,CASAPTETYEQYF
TRBV9,-,TRBJ2-7,-,TGTGCCAGCAGCGTAAGTGCTTGGTCCTACGAGCAGTACTTC,CASSVSAWSYEQYF
TRBV7-2,-,TRBJ2-7,TRBD2,TGTGCCAGCAGTCAAACTAGCGGGAGTGGCGAGCAGTACTTC,CASSQTSGSGEQYF
TRBV5-4,-,TRBJ1-2,-,TGTGCCAGCAGCTCGTGGTCCGGGACCCCAAGCTACACCTTC,CASSSWSGTPSYTF
TRBV15,-,TRBJ2-3,-,TGTGCCACCAGCAGAGGGTTTGGACAGAGCACAGATACGCAGTATTTT,CATSRGFGQSTDTQYF
TRBV2,-,TRBJ2-7,-,TGTGCCAGCAATCAACCCCGGACAGTCTCCTACGAGCAGTACTTC,CASNQPRTVSYEQYF
TRBV2,-,TRBJ1-1,TRBD1,TGTGCCAGCAGCCAGGGGGGATACACTGAAGCTTTCTTT,CASSQGGYTEAFF
TRBV27,-,TRBJ2-1,-,TGTGCCAGCAGTTTATCACAGGGACTTTACAATGAGCAGTTCTTC,CASSLSQGLYNEQFF
TRBV2,-,TRBJ2-7,-,TGTGCCAGCAGACTTACTTTAACGACCTACGAGCAGTACTTC,CASRLTLTTYEQYF
TRBV29-1,once,TRBJ1-5,-,TGCAGCGTTAGACACGCGAGCAATCAGCCCCAGCATTTT,CSVRHASNQPQHF
TRBV28,-,TRBJ1-5,-,TGTGCCAGCAAGGGCCCCCAGGCCTATCAGCCCCAGCATTTT,CASKGPQAYQPQHF
TRBV7-2,once,TRBJ2-7,-,TGTGCCAGCAGCTCCTCCTGGGAGGCGGGGGCAGGCTACGAGCAGTACTTC,CASSSSWEAGAGYEQYF
TRBV19,-,TRBJ2-1,TRBD2,TGTGCCAGTAGTAAGCCGGGACTAGCGGGGGGCATCATCTACAATGAGCAGTTCTTC,CASSKPGLAGGIIYNEQFF
TRBV11-2,-,TRBJ2-5,-,TGTGCCAGCAGCTTAGTAAGCAAGACCCAGTACTTC,CASSLVSKTQYF
TRBV19,-,TRBJ2-6,-,TGTGCCAGTAGTATAAGGGGTCCTTCTGGGGCCAACGTCCTGACTTTC,CASSIRGPSGANVLTF
TRBV9,-,TRBJ1-4,-,TGTGCCAGCAGCGTAGGAGAGGGGCCGGCGATTCGAAGTCCGTTTTTT,CASSVGEGPAIRSPFF
TRBV7-3,-,TRBJ2-2,TRBD1,TGTGCCAGCAGCTTCGGGACAGGGGGCGCGAACGGGGAGCTGTTTTTT,CASSFGTGGANGELFF
TRBV11-2,few,TRBJ1-3,TRBD1,TGTGCCAGCAGCTCCCAACTTGACAGGGCCTCTGGAAACACCATATATTTT,CASSSQLDRASGNTIYF
TRBV28,-,TRBJ2-7,-,TGTGCCAGCAGTTTAGTCCTATACGAGCAGTACTTC,CASSLVLYEQYF
TRBV6-5,-,TRBJ2-7,TRBD2,TGTGCCAGCAGTCCTCTAGCGGCCGTCGGCAAGCAGTACTTC,CASSPLAAVGKQYF
TRBV25-1,-,TRBJ2-5,-,TGTGCCAGCAGTACCCGACTAACCTACCAAGAGACCCAGTACTTC,CASSTRLTYQETQYF
TRBV19,-,TRBJ2-2,TRBD2,TGTGCCAGTAGTATTGGGGGGAGTACTAGCGGGGTGAACACCGGGGAGCTGTTTTTT,CASSIGGSTSGVNTGELFF
TRBV19,-,TRBJ2-6,TRBD1,TGTGCCAGTTACACAGGGGCTGGGGCCAACGTCCTGACTTTC,CASYTGAGANVLTF
TRBV20-1,-,TRBJ2-3,TRBD2,TGCAGGGCGGGGGGTTCAGATACGCAGTATTTT,CRAGGSDTQYF
TRBV12-1,-,TRBJ2-5,-,TGTGCCAGCAGCCCGGGGACTAGCACAGAGACCCAGTACTTC,CASSPGTSTETQYF
TRBV6-1,-,TRBJ2-5,-,TGTGCCAGCGGAGCCCTTCGGGCCCAGTACTTC,CASGALRAQYF
TRBV2,-,TRBJ1-1,TRBD1,TGTGCCAGCAGTTCCGGGACAGGGATGTTGGGCACTGAAGCTTTCTTT,CASSSGTGMLGTEAFF
TRBV6-1,few,TRBJ2-1,-,TGTGCCAGCAGTAGGGGCAATGAGCAGTTCTTC,CASSRGNEQFF
TRBV2,-,TRBJ2-7,-,TGTGCCAGCACAGGAGTCCTTCTCTCCTACGAGCAGTACTTC,CASTGVLLSYEQYF
TRBV19,-,TRBJ2-7,-,TGTGCCAGTACCCTTTCACCGGGACCGTTATCGGAGCAGTACTTC,CASTLSPGPLSEQYF
TRBV11-2,once,TRBJ1-3,-,TGTGCCAGCAGCTTAGATCTAGTCCGAGGTGAACAGTCTGGAAACACCATATATTTT,CASSLDLVRGEQSGNTIYF
TRBV5-1,-,TRBJ2-2,TRBD1,TGCGCCAGCTCAGACAGGGCATGGTCCGGGGAGCTGTTTTTT,CASSDRAWSGELFF
TRBV19,few,TRBJ2-7,TRBD1,TGTGCCAGTAGTCTTCATACAGGGGCCTACGAGCAGTACTTC,CASSLHTGAYEQYF
TRBV6-5,-,TRBJ2-5,-,TGTGCCAGCAGTAACCGCAGGGGACAAGAGACCCAGTACTTC,CASSNRRGQETQYF
TRBV11-2,-,TRBJ2-1,TRBD1,TGTGCCAGCAGCCTCATCCCCGGGACAGGGTCCTACAATGAGCAGTTCTTC,CASSLIPGTGSYNEQFF
TRBV19,-,TRBJ1-3,-,TGTGCCAGTAGCACCAATTTGAGGGTTGTTGGAAACACCATATATTTT,CASSTNLRVVGNTIYF
TRBV5-1,-,TRBJ2-7,-,TGCGCCAGCAGCTACACAGGAGCCTACGAGCAGTACTTC,CASSYTGAYEQYF
TRBV19,-,TRBJ2-1,-,TGTGCCAGTAGTATAGTGGGGACGTTACCCTACAATGAGCAGTTCTTC,CASSIVGTLPYNEQFF
TRBV5-1,-,TRBJ2-2,TRBD2,TGCGCCAGCAGCGTCGGACTAGCGGGGGTCGGGGAGCTGTTTTTT,CASSVGLAGVGELFF
TRBV5-1,-,TRBJ2-3,-,TGCGCCAGCTACATCGCGGATACGCAGTATTTT,CASYIADTQYF
TRBV2,once,TRBJ2-2,TRBD1,TGTGCCAGCAGCGCCGGGACAGGGGTATGGACCGGGGAGCTGTTTTTT,CASSAGTGVWTGELFF
TRBV15,-,TRBJ1-4,TRBD1,TGTGCCACCAGTAGAAGGACAGGGACCACGGAAAAACTGTTTTTT,CATSRRTGTTEKLFF
TRBV30,-,TRBJ1-4,-,TGTGCCTGGAGTGGGGGCAGGGGAACGACTAATGAAAAACTGTTTTTT,CAWSGGRGTTNEKLFF
TRBV5-1,-,TRBJ2-1,TRBD2,TGCGCCAGCAGCCCGCGATCCGGGACTAGCGGGAGCCGGAGTGAGCAGTTCTTC,CASSPRSGTSGSRSEQFF
TRBV18,-,TRBJ1-2,TRBD1,TGTGCCAGCTCGGGACAGGGCGATAACTATGGCTACACCTTC,CASSGQGDNYGYTF
TRBV5-1,-,TRBJ2-1,-,TGCGCCAGCAGCTCCGGGACAGGCGGGGGAGATGAGCAGTTCTTC,CASSSGTGGGDEQFF
TRBV7-2,few,TRBJ1-2,-,TGTGCCAGCAGCTTAGAGGTCTATGGCTACACCTTC,CASSLEVYGYTF
TRBV6-4,few,TRBJ2-2,-,TGTGCCAGCAGTGTCTCGGGGACCGGGGAGCTGTTTTTT,CASSVSGTGELFF
TRBV19,-,TRBJ1-2,TRBD1,TGTGCCAGTAGTACTAACCAGGGGGGGGACAGCTTCTATGGCTACACCTTC,CASSTNQGGDSFYGYTF
TRBV5-6,-,TRBJ1-4,-,TGTGCCAGCAGCTCCCTGTCGGCAACTAATGAAAAACTGTTTTTT,CASSSLSATNEKLFF
TRBV6-1,-,TRBJ2-2,-,TGTGCCAGCAGCGAGAGAGGTGGTCGCACCGGGGAGCTGTTTTTT,CASSERGGRTGELFF
TRBV18,-,TRBJ1-1,-,TGTGCCAGCTCACCGGCAGGCTCCTGGAACACTGAAGCTTTCTTT,CASSPAGSWNTEAFF
TRBV4-2,-,TRBJ1-1,-,TGTGCCAGCAGTCAAGTGATGACAAATGGACAGAACACTGAAGCTTTCTTT,CASSQVMTNGQNTEAFF